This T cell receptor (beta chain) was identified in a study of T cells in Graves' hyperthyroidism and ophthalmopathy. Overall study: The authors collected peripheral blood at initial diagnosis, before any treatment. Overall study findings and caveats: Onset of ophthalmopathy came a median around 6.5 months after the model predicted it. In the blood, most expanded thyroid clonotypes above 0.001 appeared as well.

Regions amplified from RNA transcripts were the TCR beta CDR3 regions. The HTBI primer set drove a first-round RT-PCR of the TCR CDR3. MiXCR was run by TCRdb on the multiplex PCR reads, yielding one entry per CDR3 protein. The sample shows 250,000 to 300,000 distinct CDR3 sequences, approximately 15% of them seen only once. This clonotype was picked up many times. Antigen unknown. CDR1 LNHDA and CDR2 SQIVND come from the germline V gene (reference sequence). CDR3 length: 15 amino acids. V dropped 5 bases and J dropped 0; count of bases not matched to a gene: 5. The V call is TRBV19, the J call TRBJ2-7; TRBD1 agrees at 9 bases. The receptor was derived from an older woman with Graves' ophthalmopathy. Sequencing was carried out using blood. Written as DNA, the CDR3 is TGTGCCAGTAGTCAGGGACAGGGCTACTCCTACGAGCAGTACTTC. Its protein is CASSQGQGYSYEQYF.